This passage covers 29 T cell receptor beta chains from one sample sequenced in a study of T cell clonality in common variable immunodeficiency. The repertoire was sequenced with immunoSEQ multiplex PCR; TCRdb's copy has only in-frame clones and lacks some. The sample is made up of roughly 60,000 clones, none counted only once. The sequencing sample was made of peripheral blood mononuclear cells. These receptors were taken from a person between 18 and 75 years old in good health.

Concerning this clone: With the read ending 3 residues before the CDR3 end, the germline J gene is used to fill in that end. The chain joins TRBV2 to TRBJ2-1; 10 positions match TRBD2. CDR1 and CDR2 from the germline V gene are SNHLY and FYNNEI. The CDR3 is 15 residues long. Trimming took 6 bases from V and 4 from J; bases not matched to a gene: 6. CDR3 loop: CASRRGSGGYNEQFF. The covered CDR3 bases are TGTGCCAGCAGGCGGGGTAGCGGGGGGTACAATGAG.

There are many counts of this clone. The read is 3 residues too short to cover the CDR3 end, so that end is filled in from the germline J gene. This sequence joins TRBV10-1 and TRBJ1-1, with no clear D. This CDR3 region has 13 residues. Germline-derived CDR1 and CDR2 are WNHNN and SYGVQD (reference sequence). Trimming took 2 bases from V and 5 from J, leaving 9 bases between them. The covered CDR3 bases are TGCGCCAGCAGTGAGAGCCCGGGGACTGAA. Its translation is CASSESPGTE. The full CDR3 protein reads CASSESPGTEAFF.

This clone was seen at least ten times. Incomplete CDR3 DNA: TGTGCCAGCAGCTTGGGGACAGGGTCGGTACGCGAA. Protein product: CASSLGTGSVRE. The complete CDR3 reads CASSLGTGSVREAFF. This chain links TRBV5-5 with TRBJ1-1, with 8 bases identical to TRBD1. The CDR3 goes on 3 residues after the read ends, and that part is filled in from the germline J gene. The germline V gene encodes CDR1 SGHKS and CDR2 YYEKEE (reference sequence). The CDR3 loop spans 15 amino acids.

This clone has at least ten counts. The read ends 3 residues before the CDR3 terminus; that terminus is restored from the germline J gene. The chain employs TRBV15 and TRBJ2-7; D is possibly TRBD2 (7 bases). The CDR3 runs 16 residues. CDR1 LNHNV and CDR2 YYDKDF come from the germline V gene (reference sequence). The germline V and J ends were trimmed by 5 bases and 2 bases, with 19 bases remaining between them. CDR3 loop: CATSSRGGSVTYEQYF. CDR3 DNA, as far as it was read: TGTGCCACCAGCTCGAGGGGGGGGAGTGTGACCTACGAG. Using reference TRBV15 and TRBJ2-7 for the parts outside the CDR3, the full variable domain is DAMVIQNPRYQVTQFGKPVTLSCSQTLNHNVMYWYQQKSSQAPKLLFHYYDKDFNNEADTPDNFQSRRPNTSFCFLDIRSPGLGDTAMYLCATSSRGGSVTYEQYFGPGTRLTVT.

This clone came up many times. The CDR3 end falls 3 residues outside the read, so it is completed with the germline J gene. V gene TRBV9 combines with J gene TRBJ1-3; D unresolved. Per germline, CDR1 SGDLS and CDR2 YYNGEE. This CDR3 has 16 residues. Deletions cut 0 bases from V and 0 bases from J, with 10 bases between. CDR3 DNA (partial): TGTGCCAGCAGCGTAGATGGTACATTCTCTGGAAACACC. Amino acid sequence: CASSVDGTFSGNT. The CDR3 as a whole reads CASSVDGTFSGNTIYF. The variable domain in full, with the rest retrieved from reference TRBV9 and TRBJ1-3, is DSGVTQTPKHLITATGQRVTLRCSPRSGDLSVYWYQQSLDQGLQFLIQYYNGEERAKGNILERFSAQQFPDLHSELNLSSLELGDSALYFCASSVDGTFSGNTIYFGEGSWLTVV.

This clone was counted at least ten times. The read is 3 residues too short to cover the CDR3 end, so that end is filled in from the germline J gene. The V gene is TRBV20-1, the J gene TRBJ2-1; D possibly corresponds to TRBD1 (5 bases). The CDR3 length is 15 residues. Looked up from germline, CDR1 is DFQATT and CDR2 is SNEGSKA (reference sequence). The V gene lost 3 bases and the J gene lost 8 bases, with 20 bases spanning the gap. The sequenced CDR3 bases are TGCAGTGCTAGGGGGCAGCTCCACACGACCGATGAG. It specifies CSARGQLHTTDE. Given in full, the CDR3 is CSARGQLHTTDEQFF.

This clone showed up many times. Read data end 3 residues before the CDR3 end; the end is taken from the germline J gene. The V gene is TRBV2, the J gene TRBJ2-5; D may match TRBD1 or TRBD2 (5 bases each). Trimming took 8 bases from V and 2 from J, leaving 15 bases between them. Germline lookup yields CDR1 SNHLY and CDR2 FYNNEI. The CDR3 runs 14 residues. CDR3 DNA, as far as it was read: TGTGCCAGCCATCGAGGGGTGGGACAAGAGACC. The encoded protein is CASHRGVGQET. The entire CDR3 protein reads CASHRGVGQETQYF.

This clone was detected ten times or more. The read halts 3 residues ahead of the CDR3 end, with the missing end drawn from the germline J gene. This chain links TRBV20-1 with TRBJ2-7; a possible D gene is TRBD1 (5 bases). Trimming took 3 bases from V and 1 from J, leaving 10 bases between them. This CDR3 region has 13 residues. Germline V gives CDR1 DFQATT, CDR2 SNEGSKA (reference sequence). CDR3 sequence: CSARTAASYEQYF. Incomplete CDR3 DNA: TGCAGTGCTAGGACAGCAGCTTCCTACGAG.

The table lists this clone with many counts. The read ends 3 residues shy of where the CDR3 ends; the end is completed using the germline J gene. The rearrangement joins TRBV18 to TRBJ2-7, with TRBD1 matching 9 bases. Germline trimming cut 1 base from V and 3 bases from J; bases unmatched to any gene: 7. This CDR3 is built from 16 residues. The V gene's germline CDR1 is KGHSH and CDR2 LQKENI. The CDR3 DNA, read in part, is TGTGCCAGCTCACCACGGGGACAGGGAATATTCTACGAG. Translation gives CASSPRGQGIFYE. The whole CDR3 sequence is CASSPRGQGIFYEQYF.

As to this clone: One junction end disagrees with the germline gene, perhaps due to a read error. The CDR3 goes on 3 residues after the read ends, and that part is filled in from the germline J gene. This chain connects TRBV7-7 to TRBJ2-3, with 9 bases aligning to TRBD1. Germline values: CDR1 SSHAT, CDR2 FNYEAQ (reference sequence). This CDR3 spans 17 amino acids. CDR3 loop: CASSEGPGQGFTDTQYF. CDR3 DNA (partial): TGTGCTAGCAGCGAAGGGCCGGGACAGGGATTCACAGATACG.

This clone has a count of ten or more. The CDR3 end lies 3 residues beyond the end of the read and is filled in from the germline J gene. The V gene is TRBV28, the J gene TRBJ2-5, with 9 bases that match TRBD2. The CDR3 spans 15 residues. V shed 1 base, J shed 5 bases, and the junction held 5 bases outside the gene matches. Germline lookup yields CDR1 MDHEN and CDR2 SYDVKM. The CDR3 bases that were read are TGTGCCAGCAGTTTATTAGCGGCGGGAGGGGAGACC. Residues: CASSLLAAGGET. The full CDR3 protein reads CASSLLAAGGETQYF.

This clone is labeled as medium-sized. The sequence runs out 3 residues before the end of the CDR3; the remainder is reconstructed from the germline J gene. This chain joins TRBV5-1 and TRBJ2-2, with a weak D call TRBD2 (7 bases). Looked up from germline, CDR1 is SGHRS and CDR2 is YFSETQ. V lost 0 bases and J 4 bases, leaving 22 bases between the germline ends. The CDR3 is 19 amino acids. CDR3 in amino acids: CASSLEGGAGERGTGELFF. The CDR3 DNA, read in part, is TGCGCCAGCAGCTTGGAGGGGGGAGCCGGGGAGCGGGGCACCGGGGAG.

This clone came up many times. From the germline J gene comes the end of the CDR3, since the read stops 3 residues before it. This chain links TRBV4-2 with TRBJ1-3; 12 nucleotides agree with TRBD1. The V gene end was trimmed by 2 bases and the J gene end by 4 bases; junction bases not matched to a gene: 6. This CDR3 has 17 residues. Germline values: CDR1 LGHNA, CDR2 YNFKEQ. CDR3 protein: CASSQQRDRGQGNTIYF. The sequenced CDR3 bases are TGTGCCAGCAGCCAACAAAGGGACAGGGGGCAAGGAAACACC.

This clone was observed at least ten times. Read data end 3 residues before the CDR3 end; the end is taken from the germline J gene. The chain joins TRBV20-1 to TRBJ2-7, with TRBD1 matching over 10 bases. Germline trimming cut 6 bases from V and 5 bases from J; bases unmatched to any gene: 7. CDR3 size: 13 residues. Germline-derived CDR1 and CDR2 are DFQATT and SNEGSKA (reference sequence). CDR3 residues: CSATDRGQNEQYF. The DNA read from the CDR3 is TGCAGTGCAACTGACAGGGGGCAAAACGAG.

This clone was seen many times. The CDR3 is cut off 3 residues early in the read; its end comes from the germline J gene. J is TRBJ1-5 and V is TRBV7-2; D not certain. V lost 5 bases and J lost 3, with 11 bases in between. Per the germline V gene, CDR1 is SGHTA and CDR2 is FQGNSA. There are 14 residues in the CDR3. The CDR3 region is CASSQGSPNQPQHF. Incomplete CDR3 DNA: TGTGCCAGCAGCCAAGGCTCGCCCAATCAGCCC.

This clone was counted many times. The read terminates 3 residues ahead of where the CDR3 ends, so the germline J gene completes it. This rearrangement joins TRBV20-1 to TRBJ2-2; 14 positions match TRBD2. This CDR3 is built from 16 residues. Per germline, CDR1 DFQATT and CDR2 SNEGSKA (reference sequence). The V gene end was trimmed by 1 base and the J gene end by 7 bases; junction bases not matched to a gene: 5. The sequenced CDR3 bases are TGCAGTGCTAGAGTGGGACTAGCGGGAGTTGACGGGGAG. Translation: CSARVGLAGVDGE. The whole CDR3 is CSARVGLAGVDGELFF.

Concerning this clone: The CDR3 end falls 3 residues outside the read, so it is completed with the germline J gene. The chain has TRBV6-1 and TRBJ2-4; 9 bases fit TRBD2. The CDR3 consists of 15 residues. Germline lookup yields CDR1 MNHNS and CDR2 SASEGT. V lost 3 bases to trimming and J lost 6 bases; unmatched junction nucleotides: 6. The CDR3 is CASSEREGAGNIQYF. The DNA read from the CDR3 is TGTGCCAGCAGTGAGCGGGAGGGTGCGGGAAACATT.

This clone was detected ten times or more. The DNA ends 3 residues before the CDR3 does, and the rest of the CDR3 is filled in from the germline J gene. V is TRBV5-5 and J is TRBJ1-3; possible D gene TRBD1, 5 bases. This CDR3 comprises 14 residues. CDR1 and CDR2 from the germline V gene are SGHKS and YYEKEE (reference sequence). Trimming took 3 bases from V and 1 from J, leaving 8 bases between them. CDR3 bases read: TGTGCCAGCAGCTCAGACAGTTCTGGAAACACC. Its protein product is CASSSDSSGNT. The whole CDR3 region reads CASSSDSSGNTIYF.

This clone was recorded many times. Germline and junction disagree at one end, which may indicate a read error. The sequenced part of the CDR3 DNA is TGCGCCAGCAGCCAAGAAGATAGTTTCGGCTACGAG. Translating it yields CASSQEDSFGYE. The entire CDR3 protein is CASSQEDSFGYEQYF. V is TRBV4-2 and J is TRBJ2-7; D remains unclear. The read is 3 residues too short to cover the CDR3 end, so that end is filled in from the germline J gene. The CDR3 is 15 amino acids. Germline lookup yields CDR1 LGHNA and CDR2 YNFKEQ.

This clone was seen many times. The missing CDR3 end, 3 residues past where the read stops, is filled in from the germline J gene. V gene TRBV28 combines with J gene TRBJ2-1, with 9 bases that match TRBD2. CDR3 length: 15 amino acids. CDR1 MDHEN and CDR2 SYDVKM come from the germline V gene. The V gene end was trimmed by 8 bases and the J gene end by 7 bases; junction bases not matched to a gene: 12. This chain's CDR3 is CASGLIAGEGNEQFF. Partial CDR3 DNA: TGTGCCAGCGGCTTAATAGCGGGAGAGGGGAATGAG.

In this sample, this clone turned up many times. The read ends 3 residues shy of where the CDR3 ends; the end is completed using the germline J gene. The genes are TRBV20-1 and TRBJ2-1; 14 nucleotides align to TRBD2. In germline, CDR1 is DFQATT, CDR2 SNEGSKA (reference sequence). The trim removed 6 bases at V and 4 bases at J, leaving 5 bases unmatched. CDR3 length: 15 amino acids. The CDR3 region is CSARRLAGGYNEQFF. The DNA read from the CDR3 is TGCAGTGCCCGCCGACTAGCGGGAGGGTACAATGAG.

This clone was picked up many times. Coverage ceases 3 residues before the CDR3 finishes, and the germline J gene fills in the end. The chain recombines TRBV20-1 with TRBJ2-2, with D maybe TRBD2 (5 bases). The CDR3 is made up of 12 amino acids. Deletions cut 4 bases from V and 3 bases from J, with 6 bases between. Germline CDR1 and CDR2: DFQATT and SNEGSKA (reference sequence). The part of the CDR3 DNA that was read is TGCAGTGCTATGAGGGACACCGGGGAG. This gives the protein CSAMRDTGE. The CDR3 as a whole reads CSAMRDTGELFF.

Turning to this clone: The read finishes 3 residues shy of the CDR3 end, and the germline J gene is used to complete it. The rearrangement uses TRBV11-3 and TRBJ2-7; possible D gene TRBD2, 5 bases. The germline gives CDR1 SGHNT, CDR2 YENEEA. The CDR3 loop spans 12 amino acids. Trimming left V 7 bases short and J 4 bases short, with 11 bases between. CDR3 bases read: TGTGCCAGCAACCCGGGCGGGTACGAG. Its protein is CASNPGGYE. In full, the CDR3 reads CASNPGGYEQYF. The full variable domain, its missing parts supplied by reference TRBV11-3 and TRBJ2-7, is EAGVVQSPRYKIIEKKQPVAFWCNPISGHNTLYWYLQNLGQGPELLIRYENEEAVDDSQLPKDRFSAERLKGVDSTLKIQPAELGDSAVYLCASNPGGYEQYFGPGTRLTVT.

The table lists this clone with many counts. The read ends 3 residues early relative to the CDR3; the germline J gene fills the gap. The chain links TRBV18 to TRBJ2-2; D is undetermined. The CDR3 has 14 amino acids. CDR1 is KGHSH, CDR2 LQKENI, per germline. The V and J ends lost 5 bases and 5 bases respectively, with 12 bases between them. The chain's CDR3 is CASSELVGTGELFF. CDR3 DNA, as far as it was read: TGTGCCAGCTCAGAGCTTGTCGGGACCGGGGAG. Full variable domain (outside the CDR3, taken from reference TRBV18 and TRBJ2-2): NAGVMQNPRHLVRRRGQEARLRCSPMKGHSHVYWYRQLPEEGLKFMVYLQKENIIDESGMPKERFSAEFPKEGPSILRIQQVVRGDSAAYFCASSELVGTGELFFGEGSRLTVL.

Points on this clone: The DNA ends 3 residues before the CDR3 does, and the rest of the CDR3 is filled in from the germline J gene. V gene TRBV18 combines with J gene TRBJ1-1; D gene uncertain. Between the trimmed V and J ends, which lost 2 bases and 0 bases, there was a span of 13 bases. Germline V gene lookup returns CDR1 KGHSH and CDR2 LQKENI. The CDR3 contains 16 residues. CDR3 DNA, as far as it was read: TGTGCCAGCTCACCAGGCGGGGTCCTCTTGAACACTGAA. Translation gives CASSPGGVLLNTE. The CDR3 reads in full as CASSPGGVLLNTEAFF. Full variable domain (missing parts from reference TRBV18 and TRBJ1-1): NAGVMQNPRHLVRRRGQEARLRCSPMKGHSHVYWYRQLPEEGLKFMVYLQKENIIDESGMPKERFSAEFPKEGPSILRIQQVVRGDSAAYFCASSPGGVLLNTEAFFGQGTRLTVV.

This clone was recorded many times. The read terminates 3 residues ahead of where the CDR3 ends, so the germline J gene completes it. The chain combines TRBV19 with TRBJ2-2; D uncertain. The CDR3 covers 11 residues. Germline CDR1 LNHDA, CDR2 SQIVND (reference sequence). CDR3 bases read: TGTGCGACAAGCCTAACCGGGGAG. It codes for CATSLTGE. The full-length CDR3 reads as CATSLTGELFF.

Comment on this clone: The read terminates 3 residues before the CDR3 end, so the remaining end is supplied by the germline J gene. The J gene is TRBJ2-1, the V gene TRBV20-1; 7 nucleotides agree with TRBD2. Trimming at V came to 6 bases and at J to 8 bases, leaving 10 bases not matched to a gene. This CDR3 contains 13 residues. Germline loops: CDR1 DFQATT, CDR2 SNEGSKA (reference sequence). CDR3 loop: CSAPRAGADEQFF. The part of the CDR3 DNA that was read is TGCAGTGCCCCTCGGGCGGGAGCGGATGAG.

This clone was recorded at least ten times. The covered CDR3 bases are TGTGCCAGCAGTGACCAGTTGAAAAACTACGAG. Its translation is CASSDQLKNYE. The complete CDR3 protein is CASSDQLKNYEQYF. The rearrangement uses TRBV2 and TRBJ2-7; D unresolved. The read is 3 residues too short to cover the CDR3 end, so that end is filled in from the germline J gene. Deletions cut 3 bases from V and 3 bases from J, with 12 bases between. The CDR3 is 14 amino acids. Germline V gives CDR1 SNHLY, CDR2 FYNNEI.

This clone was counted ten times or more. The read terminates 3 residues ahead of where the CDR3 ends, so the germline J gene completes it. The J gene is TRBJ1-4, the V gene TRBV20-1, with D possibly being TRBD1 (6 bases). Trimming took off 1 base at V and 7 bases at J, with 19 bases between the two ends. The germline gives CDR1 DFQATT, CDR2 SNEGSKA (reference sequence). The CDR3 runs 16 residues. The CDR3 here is CSARAPNRVEVEKLFF. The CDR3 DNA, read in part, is TGCAGTGCTAGAGCTCCCAACAGGGTGGAAGTTGAAAAA.